The rows below give T cell receptor beta chains drawn from one sample of a study of technical replicates of blood from several donors. Clones were sequenced by immunoSEQ multiplex PCR, and TCRdb holds only the in-frame ones, with some missing. The sample yields roughly 97,000 clones, approximately 96% seen once. The sequencing input was T cells isolated from PBMCs. The origin of the receptors is a human donor in good health. The CDR3 runs from the conserved cysteine through the conserved F or W. The D gene is left open where the match is weak.

d_call: .; v_call: TRBV6-5; j_call: TRBJ2-7; cdr3_nt: TGTGCCAGCAGGCAACAGGGTTTGCCCTACGAGCAGTACTTC; cdr3_aa: CASRQQGLPYEQYF
d_call: .; v_call: TRBV9; j_call: TRBJ2-2; cdr3_nt: TGTGCCAGCAGCGCCAGCATTGGAGGCACCGGGGAGCTGTTTTTT; cdr3_aa: CASSASIGGTGELFF
d_call: .; v_call: TRBV7-3; j_call: TRBJ2-1; cdr3_nt: TGTGCCAGCAGCTTAATCCGGGTTCGGAGGGATGAGCAGTTCTTC; cdr3_aa: CASSLIRVRRDEQFF
d_call: TRBD1; v_call: TRBV30; j_call: TRBJ2-7; cdr3_nt: TGTGCCTGGAGTGAATGGACAGGGAACTACGAGCAGTACTTC; cdr3_aa: CAWSEWTGNYEQYF
d_call: .; v_call: TRBV6-5; j_call: TRBJ2-1; cdr3_nt: TGTGCCAGCAGTTACAATCGGGGGTATGAGCAGTTCTTC; cdr3_aa: CASSYNRGYEQFF
d_call: .; v_call: TRBV7-6; j_call: TRBJ2-1; cdr3_nt: TGTGCCAGCAGCTTAGAGGGGTGGGAGCAGTTCTTC; cdr3_aa: CASSLEGWEQFF
d_call: .; v_call: TRBV2; j_call: TRBJ1-1; cdr3_nt: TGTGCCAGCAGTCGGGGACAAGGGGCTTTATTT; cdr3_aa: CASSRGQGALF
d_call: TRBD1; v_call: TRBV28; j_call: TRBJ1-1; cdr3_nt: TGTGCCAGCAGTTCCGGGACAGGGGGGACTGAAGCTTTCTTT; cdr3_aa: CASSSGTGGTEAFF
d_call: .; v_call: TRBV19; j_call: TRBJ1-5; cdr3_nt: TGTGCCAGTAGCGATTCGGGGGGGGGCAATCAGCCCCAGCATTTT; cdr3_aa: CASSDSGGGNQPQHF
d_call: .; v_call: TRBV7-6; j_call: TRBJ1-3; cdr3_nt: TGTGCCAGCAGCTTAATCAGGGCTGGAAACACCATATATTTT; cdr3_aa: CASSLIRAGNTIYF
d_call: TRBD1; v_call: TRBV11-1; j_call: TRBJ2-5; cdr3_nt: TGTGCCAGCAGCCCACGGGACAGGGCCAGGGAGACCCAGTACTTC; cdr3_aa: CASSPRDRARETQYF
d_call: TRBD2; v_call: TRBV10-3; j_call: TRBJ2-3; cdr3_nt: TGTGCCATCAGTGAGTGGCTAGCGGACACAGATACGCAGTATTTT; cdr3_aa: CAISEWLADTDTQYF
d_call: TRBD2; v_call: TRBV14; j_call: TRBJ2-1; cdr3_nt: TGTGCCAGCAGCCTCCGACTAGCGGTGACCTACAATGAGCAGTTCTTC; cdr3_aa: CASSLRLAVTYNEQFF
d_call: .; v_call: TRBV10-2; j_call: TRBJ1-2; cdr3_nt: TGCGCCAGCAGTGATGTAGGGGGAGGCTACACCTTC; cdr3_aa: CASSDVGGGYTF
d_call: .; v_call: TRBV7-9; j_call: TRBJ1-5; cdr3_nt: TGTGCCAGCAGCTTAGGTGGACAGAATCAGCCCCAGCATTTT; cdr3_aa: CASSLGGQNQPQHF
d_call: .; v_call: TRBV15; j_call: TRBJ2-7; cdr3_nt: TGTGCCACCAGCAGAGGGGTAGAGGCCGGGAGCTCCGAGCAGTACTTC; cdr3_aa: CATSRGVEAGSSEQYF
d_call: .; v_call: TRBV5-1; j_call: TRBJ2-2; cdr3_nt: TGCGCCAGCAGCTTGAACGCGGGGAACACCGGGGAGCTGTTTTTT; cdr3_aa: CASSLNAGNTGELFF
d_call: .; v_call: TRBV25-1; j_call: TRBJ1-2; cdr3_nt: TGTGCCAGCAGTGCGGACAGCGACTATGGCTACACCTTC; cdr3_aa: CASSADSDYGYTF
d_call: TRBD1; v_call: TRBV2; j_call: TRBJ1-1; cdr3_nt: TGTGCCAGCAGTACAGGGGGCCGGACTGAAGCTTTCTTT; cdr3_aa: CASSTGGRTEAFF
d_call: .; v_call: TRBV11-2; j_call: TRBJ2-1; cdr3_nt: TGTGCCAGCAGCAGGGGGAGGGGCTACGAGCAGTTCTTC; cdr3_aa: CASSRGRGYEQFF